The clone carrying this T cell receptor (beta chain) is a singleton in its sample. Antigen specificity is unknown. This record comes from a study of T cells in Graves' hyperthyroidism and ophthalmopathy. V shed 6 bases and J shed 1 base, with 12 bases lying between them. This CDR3 is 15 amino acids long. Germline CDR1 MNHNS, CDR2 SASEGT. Study outcomes and limitations: Blood also showed most of the thyroid clonotypes that were expanded above 0.001.

RNA transcripts yielded amplified TCR beta CDR3 regions. RT-PCR in the first round (using the HTBI primer set) targeted the TCR CDR3. TCRdb re-derived calls from the multiplex PCR reads in MiXCR, one entry per CDR3 protein. The sample gives 500,000 to 800,000 distinct CDR3 sequences, just under 45% of which show up once; less than 9% is in the top ten. Not enrolled were patients with uncontrolled infection, other autoimmune disease, pregnancy or lactation. Material: peripheral blood or thyroid tissue (not recorded which). The receptor's source is an adult man with Graves' disease, either hyperthyroidism or ophthalmopathy (not recorded which). V usage is TRBV6-1 and J usage is TRBJ2-2, with D possibly TRBD1 on 6 matching bases. The CDR3 loop reads CASRTIRGNTGELFF. As DNA, the CDR3 is TGTGCCAGCAGAACTATCAGGGGGAACACCGGGGAGCTGTTTTTT.